Below, 24 T cell receptor beta chains from the same sample are listed, as sequenced in a study of blood T cell repertoires in COVID-19 (dated by TCRdb to the early 2020s). Library prep was done by the immunoSEQ multiplex PCR assay. The immuneACCESS repertoire file appears here via TCRdb, limited to in-frame rearrangements. These files lack a portion of the clones; in checked studies, under half of the deficit traces to unresolved V genes, and the cause of the others is not known. The table for this sample lists fewer than 45,000 clones; around 81% of them were counted only once. In total, the top ten clones hold 35% to 45% of the sample. Source material: peripheral blood. These receptors were taken from a man aged 35 to 55 with active or convalescent COVID-19.

V usage is TRBV24-1 and J usage is TRBJ2-7; unclear D gene. Germline assignment: CDR1 KGHDR and CDR2 SFDVKD. The CDR3 consists of 13 residues. V lost 2 bases and J 5 bases, leaving 9 bases between the germline ends. Here the CDR3 DNA reads TGTGCCACCAGTGATTGGAGAACCCACGAGCAGTACTTC. This encodes CATSDWRTHEQYF.

This clone was counted between two and nine times. The J gene is TRBJ2-7, the V gene TRBV5-6; 13 bases fit TRBD2. The V gene end was trimmed by 2 bases and the J gene end by 9 bases; junction bases not matched to a gene: 8. This CDR3 spans 15 amino acids. Looked up from germline, CDR1 is SGHDT and CDR2 is YYEEEE. The CDR3 spells CASSFGTSGASGQYF. The CDR3 DNA reads as TGTGCCAGCAGCTTTGGGACTAGCGGGGCCTCCGGGCAGTACTTC.

A single count supports this clone. V and J are TRBV29-1 and TRBJ2-2; D is unclear. CDR3 length: 13 residues. The V gene's germline CDR1 is SQVTM and CDR2 ANQGSEA. Trimming pared 3 bases from V and 1 base from J, leaving 6 bases between. CDR3 sequence reads: CSVDAQNTGELFF. As DNA, the CDR3 is TGCAGCGTTGACGCACAGAACACCGGGGAGCTGTTTTTT.

The chain carries TRBV9 and TRBJ2-5; unclear D gene. Trimming took off 0 bases at V and 5 bases at J, with 8 bases between the two ends. The CDR3 totals 13 residues. Germline assignment: CDR1 SGDLS and CDR2 YYNGEE. The CDR3 here is CASSVAPPETQYF. CDR3 nucleotide sequence: TGTGCCAGCAGCGTAGCCCCTCCTGAGACCCAGTACTTC.

Points on this clone: The junction departs from the called germline gene at one end, perhaps through a read error. This chain uses TRBV4-2 with TRBJ2-7; D remains unclear. CDR1 and CDR2 from the germline V gene are LGHNA and YNFKEQ. The CDR3 runs to 13 residues. The CDR3 DNA reads as TGTGCCAGCAGCCAAGACAGCCCCCCCGAGGAGTACTTC. It yields the protein CASSQDSPPEEYF.

This chain joins TRBV6-5 and TRBJ1-4, with TRBD1 matching over 9 bases. This CDR3 contains 15 residues. CDR1 is MNHEY, CDR2 SVGAGI, per germline. V lost 5 bases and J lost 8; bases outside the gene matches: 9. CDR3 nucleotides: TGTGCCAGCAGTCCCCGGGACAGGGTACAAGAAAAACTGTTTTTT. Residues: CASSPRDRVQEKLFF.

The chain is built from TRBV7-9 and TRBJ2-6, with TRBD2 as a possible D gene (6 bases). V was clipped by 2 bases and J by 0 bases, with 11 bases between them. The CDR3 length is 17 residues. Per germline, CDR1 SEHNR and CDR2 FQNEAQ (reference sequence). The CDR3 region is CASSLFGGDSGANVLTF. CDR3 bases: TGTGCCAGCAGCTTATTCGGCGGGGACTCTGGGGCCAACGTCCTGACTTTC. Full variable domain (remainder filled in from reference TRBV7-9 and TRBJ2-6): DTGVSQNPRHKITKRGQNVTFRCDPISEHNRLYWYRQTLGQGPEFLTYFQNEAQLEKSRLLSDRFSAERPKGSFSTLEIQRTEQGDSAMYLCASSLFGGDSGANVLTFGAGSRLTVL.

Only one count was recorded for this clone. The chain has TRBV3-1 (or the pseudogene TRBV3-2) and TRBJ2-7; 8 bases are shared with TRBD1. CDR1 and CDR2 from the germline V gene are LGHDT and YNNKEL (reference sequence). With 0 bases clipped from V and 5 bases from J, the junction kept 18 bases outside the gene matches. The CDR3 is 19 residues long. The CDR3 nucleotides read TGTGCCAGCAGCCAAGATTGCCGGTTCGTGGACAGGGACGGAAACGAGCAGTACTTC. Translation: CASSQDCRFVDRDGNEQYF.

This sequence joins TRBV11-1 and TRBJ2-5; D perhaps matches TRBD1 (5 bases). Germline-derived CDR1 and CDR2 are SGHAT and FQDESV (reference sequence). Trimming pared 1 base from V and 3 bases from J, leaving 9 bases between. This CDR3 contains 14 residues. CDR3 loop: CASSLGSGKETQYF. The CDR3 region has the DNA TGTGCCAGCAGCTTAGGTTCAGGGAAAGAGACCCAGTACTTC.

V gene TRBV2 combines with J gene TRBJ2-2; possibly TRBD2 for D (5 bases). This CDR3 is built from 13 residues. CDR1 SNHLY and CDR2 FYNNEI come from the germline V gene. Deletions cut 7 bases from V and 9 bases from J, with 15 bases between. CDR3 region: CASTGGSGRELFF. The CDR3 bases are TGTGCCAGCACTGGTGGGAGTGGTCGGGAGCTGTTTTTT.

Many counts were recorded for this clone. The gene calls are TRBV4-1 and TRBJ1-4; possible D gene TRBD1, 6 bases. The germline V gene encodes CDR1 MGHRA and CDR2 YSYEKL. The CDR3 is 15 amino acids. Between the trimmed V and J ends, which lost 4 bases and 7 bases, there was a span of 16 bases. The CDR3 DNA sequence: TGCGCCAGCAGCCGGACGGCAGGGGCTGGTGAAAAACTGTTTTTT. Translating gives CASSRTAGAGEKLFF.

The V and J genes are TRBV29-1 and TRBJ1-3; TRBD1 might be the D (5 bases). The V end lost 4 bases, the J end lost 2 bases, and 9 bases lay between the germline ends. This CDR3 has 13 residues. Germline V gene lookup returns CDR1 SQVTM and CDR2 ANQGSEA. The CDR3 sequence is CSVVGGAGNTIYF. The CDR3 DNA follows: TGCAGCGTTGTCGGGGGGGCTGGAAACACCATATATTTT.

The rearrangement joins TRBV28 to TRBJ2-1; D not certain. The CDR3 sequence is 13 residues long. The V gene lost 4 bases and the J gene lost 7 bases, with 11 bases spanning the gap. Germline lookup yields CDR1 MDHEN and CDR2 SYDVKM. CDR3 nucleotide sequence: TGTGCCAGCAGTTACCCCAAAGAGAATGAGCAGTTCTTC. Its protein product is CASSYPKENEQFF. Full variable domain (remainder filled in from reference TRBV28 and TRBJ2-1): DVKVTQSSRYLVKRTGEKVFLECVQDMDHENMFWYRQDPGLGLRLIYFSYDVKMKEKGDIPEGYSVSREKKERFSLILESASTNQTSMYLCASSYPKENEQFFGPGTRLTVL.

This sequence joins TRBV6-4 and TRBJ1-6; 10 bases are shared with TRBD1. The CDR3 has 15 residues. V was clipped by 5 bases and J by 6 bases; unmatched bases: 4. Germline CDR1 reads MRHNA; CDR2 reads SNTAGT. The CDR3 region has the DNA TGTGCCAGCAGTACGGGACAGGGGACTAATTCACCCCTCCACTTT. As protein: CASSTGQGTNSPLHF.

The rearrangement links TRBV6-5 to TRBJ1-1; maybe TRBD1 (5 bases). The CDR3 runs 13 residues. Germline-derived CDR1 and CDR2 are MNHEY and SVGAGI. V was clipped by 5 bases and J by 3 bases, with 10 bases between them. In DNA form, the CDR3 reads TGTGCCAGCAGTCGTCAGGGTTACACTGAAGCTTTCTTT. Its translation is CASSRQGYTEAFF.

This clone was seen only once. The chain employs TRBV3-1 (or the pseudogene TRBV3-2) and TRBJ1-1, with TRBD1 identical over 11 bases. Germline CDR1 is LGHDT and CDR2 is YNNKEL (reference sequence). V trimming: 3 bases; J trimming: 7 bases; junction bases outside the gene matches: 4. This CDR3 spans 14 amino acids. DNA of the CDR3: TGTGCCAGCAGCCAGGGGACAGGGGGTAGTGAAGCTTTCTTT. This sequence encodes CASSQGTGGSEAFF.

The rearrangement uses TRBV6-5 and TRBJ2-7; D gene uncertain. V lost 4 bases and J 2 bases, leaving 6 bases between the germline ends. CDR3 length: 12 amino acids. Germline CDR1 reads MNHEY; CDR2 reads SVGAGI. The CDR3 coding sequence is TGTGCCAGCAGTTTAAACACCTACGAGCAGTACTTC. Its translation is CASSLNTYEQYF.

This rearrangement joins TRBV2 to TRBJ2-2; D not certain. The V end was cut by 5 bases, the J end by 5 bases, with 6 bases between. There are 12 residues in the CDR3. Germline CDR1 and CDR2: SNHLY and FYNNEI. The CDR3 bases are TGTGCCAGCAGTTATACTACCGGGGAGCTGTTTTTT. It codes for CASSYTTGELFF. The full variable domain, its missing parts supplied by reference TRBV2 and TRBJ2-2, is EPEVTQTPSHQVTQMGQEVILRCVPISNHLYFYWYRQILGQKVEFLVSFYNNEISEKSEIFDDQFSVERPDGSNFTLKIRSTKLEDSAMYFCASSYTTGELFFGEGSRLTVL.

The rearrangement joins TRBV25-1 to TRBJ1-1, with 8 bases that match TRBD1. The CDR3 runs to 12 residues. The V gene end was trimmed by 8 bases and the J gene end by 5 bases; junction bases not matched to a gene: 4. Germline loops: CDR1 MGHDK, CDR2 SYGVNS. The CDR3 DNA is TGTGCCAGCCGACAGGGGCATACTGAAGCTTTCTTT. This encodes CASRQGHTEAFF. The full variable domain, rest sourced from reference TRBV25-1 and TRBJ1-1, is EADIYQTPRYLVIGTGKKITLECSQTMGHDKMYWYQQDPGMELHLIHYSYGVNSTEKGDLSSESTVSRIRTEHFPLTLESARPSHTSQYLCASRQGHTEAFFGQGTRLTVV.

The J gene is TRBJ2-7, the V gene TRBV30; D gene uncertain. The CDR3 is 11 amino acids. Trimming pared 1 base from V and 9 bases from J, leaving 10 bases between. Germline V gene lookup returns CDR1 GTSNPN and CDR2 SVGIG (reference sequence). The CDR3 sequence: CAWSGSRVQYF. The CDR3 bases are TGTGCCTGGAGTGGAAGTCGGGTGCAGTACTTC. The whole variable domain, remainder taken from reference TRBV30 and TRBJ2-7, is SQTIHQWPATLVQPVGSPLSLECTVEGTSNPNLYWYRQAAGRGLQLLFYSVGIGQISSEVPQNLSASRPQDRQFILSSKKLLLSDSGFYLCAWSGSRVQYFGPGTRLTVT.

CDR3 in amino acids: CSVEVGANTEAFF. Written as DNA, the CDR3 is TGCAGCGTTGAAGTCGGAGCGAACACTGAAGCTTTCTTT. The rearrangement links TRBV29-1 to TRBJ1-1; D is unclear. Germline CDR1 and CDR2: SQVTM and ANQGSEA. This CDR3 is built from 13 residues. With 1 base removed from V and 1 base from J, the gap between germline ends came to 7 bases.

The V and J genes are TRBV18 and TRBJ2-7; 10 nucleotides match TRBD1. There are 14 residues in the CDR3. Germline V gene lookup returns CDR1 KGHSH and CDR2 LQKENI. V gave up 3 bases and J gave up 4 bases; unmatched junction bases: 3. The CDR3 spells CASSPRTGGYEQYF. CDR3 in DNA: TGTGCCAGCTCACCTCGGACAGGGGGATACGAGCAGTACTTC. Complete variable domain (other parts from reference TRBV18 and TRBJ2-7): NAGVMQNPRHLVRRRGQEARLRCSPMKGHSHVYWYRQLPEEGLKFMVYLQKENIIDESGMPKERFSAEFPKEGPSILRIQQVVRGDSAAYFCASSPRTGGYEQYFGPGTRLTVT.

The V call is TRBV7-9, the J call TRBJ1-2; the D gene is possibly TRBD1 (5 bases). CDR1 and CDR2 (germline): SEHNR, FQNEAQ (reference sequence). The CDR3 spans 14 residues. V was clipped by 5 bases and J by 3 bases, with 13 bases between them. The CDR3 DNA sequence: TGTGCCAGCAGCCCCAAGGACACCTACTATGGCTACACCTTC. Translated, it gives CASSPKDTYYGYTF.

The table lists this clone with a count of one. This rearrangement joins TRBV2 to TRBJ2-2, with a possible D match to TRBD2 (6 bases). Germline CDR1 is SNHLY and CDR2 is FYNNEI. Trimming took 8 bases from V and 7 from J, leaving 17 bases between them. The CDR3 is 14 residues long. The CDR3 loop is CASSNLQEGGELFF. DNA of the CDR3: TGTGCCAGCTCAAATCTACAGGAGGGCGGGGAGCTGTTTTTT.